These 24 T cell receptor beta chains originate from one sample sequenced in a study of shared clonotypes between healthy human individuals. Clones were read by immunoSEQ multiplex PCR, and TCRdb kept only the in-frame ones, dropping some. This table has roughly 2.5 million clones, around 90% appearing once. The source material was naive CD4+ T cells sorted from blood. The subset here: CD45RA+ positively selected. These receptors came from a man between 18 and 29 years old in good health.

The CDR3 sequence is CASSLEGTIYNEQFF. In DNA, the CDR3 is TGCGCCAGCAGCTTGGAGGGGACCATATACAATGAGCAGTTCTTC. The chain joins TRBV5-1 to TRBJ2-1; D may match TRBD1 or TRBD2 (5 bases each). In germline, CDR1 is SGHRS, CDR2 YFSETQ. CDR3 length equals 15 residues. V was pared by 0 bases and J by 4 bases, with 11 bases between.

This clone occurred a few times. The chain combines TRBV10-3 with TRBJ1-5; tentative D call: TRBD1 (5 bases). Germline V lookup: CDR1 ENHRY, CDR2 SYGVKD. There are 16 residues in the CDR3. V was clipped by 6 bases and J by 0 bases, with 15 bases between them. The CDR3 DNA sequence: TGTGCCATCAGAAGGGGCCCCGAGGGTAGCAATCAGCCCCAGCATTTT. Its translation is CAIRRGPEGSNQPQHF.

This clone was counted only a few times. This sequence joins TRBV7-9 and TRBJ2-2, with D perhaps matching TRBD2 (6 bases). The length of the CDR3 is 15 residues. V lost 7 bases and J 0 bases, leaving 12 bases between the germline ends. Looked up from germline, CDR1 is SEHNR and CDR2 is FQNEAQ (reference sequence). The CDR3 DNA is TGTGCCAGCACCTTGGGACTTTCGAACACCGGGGAGCTGTTTTTT. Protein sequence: CASTLGLSNTGELFF.

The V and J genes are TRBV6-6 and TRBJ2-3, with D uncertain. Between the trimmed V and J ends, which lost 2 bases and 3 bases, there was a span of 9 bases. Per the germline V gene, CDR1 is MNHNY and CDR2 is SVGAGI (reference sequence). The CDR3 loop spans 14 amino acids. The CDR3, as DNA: TGTGCCAGCAGTTACGGATCAAGTACAGATACGCAGTATTTT. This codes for CASSYGSSTDTQYF.

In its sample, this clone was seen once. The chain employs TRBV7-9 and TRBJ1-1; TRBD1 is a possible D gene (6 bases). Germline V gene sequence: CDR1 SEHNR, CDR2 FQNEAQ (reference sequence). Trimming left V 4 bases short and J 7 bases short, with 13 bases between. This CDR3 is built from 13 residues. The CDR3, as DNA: TGTGCCAGCAGCTCCCGACAGGTCTATGAAGCTTTCTTT. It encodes CASSSRQVYEAFF.

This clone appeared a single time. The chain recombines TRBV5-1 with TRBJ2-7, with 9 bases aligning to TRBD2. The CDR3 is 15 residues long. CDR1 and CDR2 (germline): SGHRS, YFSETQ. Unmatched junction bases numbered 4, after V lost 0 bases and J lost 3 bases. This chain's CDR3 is CASSLVAGVYYEQYF. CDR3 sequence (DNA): TGCGCCAGCAGCTTGGTAGCGGGAGTGTACTACGAGCAGTACTTC.

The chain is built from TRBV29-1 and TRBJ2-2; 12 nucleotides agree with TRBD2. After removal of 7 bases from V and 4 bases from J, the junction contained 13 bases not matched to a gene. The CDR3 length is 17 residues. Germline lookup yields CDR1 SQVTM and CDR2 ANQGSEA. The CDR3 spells CSAQTSGGPRGTGELFF. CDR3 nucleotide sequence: TGCAGCGCCCAGACTAGCGGGGGACCCCGTGGCACCGGGGAGCTGTTTTTT.

The CDR3 is CASTPDREAVANVLTF. The DNA of the CDR3 is TGTGCCAGCACACCGGACAGGGAAGCTGTGGCCAACGTCCTGACTTTC. The V call is TRBV11-2, the J call TRBJ2-6, with 8 bases matching TRBD1. V was clipped by 7 bases and J by 6 bases; unmatched bases: 11. CDR1 is SGHAT and CDR2 is FQNNGV in the germline V gene. The CDR3 runs to 16 residues.

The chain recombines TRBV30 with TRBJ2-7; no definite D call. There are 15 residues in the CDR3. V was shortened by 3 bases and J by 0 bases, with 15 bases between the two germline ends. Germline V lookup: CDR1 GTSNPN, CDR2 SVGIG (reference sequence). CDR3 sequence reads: CAWSQESGSSYEQYF. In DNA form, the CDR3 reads TGTGCCTGGAGCCAGGAATCAGGCAGCTCCTACGAGCAGTACTTC.

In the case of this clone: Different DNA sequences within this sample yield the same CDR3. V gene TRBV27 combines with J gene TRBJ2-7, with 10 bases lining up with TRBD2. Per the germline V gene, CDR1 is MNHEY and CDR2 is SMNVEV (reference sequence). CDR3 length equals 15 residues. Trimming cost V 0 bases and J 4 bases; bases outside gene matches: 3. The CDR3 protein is CASSLSLAGAYEQYF. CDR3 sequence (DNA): TGTGCCAGCAGTTTATCGCTAGCGGGAGCTTACGAGCAGTACTTC.

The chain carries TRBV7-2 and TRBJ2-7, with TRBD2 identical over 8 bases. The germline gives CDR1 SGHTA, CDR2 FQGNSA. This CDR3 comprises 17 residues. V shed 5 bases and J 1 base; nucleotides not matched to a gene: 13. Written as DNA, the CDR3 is TGTGCCAGCAGCCGAGCAGGGGTTAGCGGGGCATCCTACGAGCAGTACTTC. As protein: CASSRAGVSGASYEQYF.

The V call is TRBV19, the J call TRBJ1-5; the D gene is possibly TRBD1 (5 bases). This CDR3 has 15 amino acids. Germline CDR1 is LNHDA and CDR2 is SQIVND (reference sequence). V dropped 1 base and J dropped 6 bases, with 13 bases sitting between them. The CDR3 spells CASSIGGAVVQPQHF. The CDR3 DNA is TGTGCCAGTAGTATAGGTGGGGCGGTTGTTCAGCCCCAGCATTTT.

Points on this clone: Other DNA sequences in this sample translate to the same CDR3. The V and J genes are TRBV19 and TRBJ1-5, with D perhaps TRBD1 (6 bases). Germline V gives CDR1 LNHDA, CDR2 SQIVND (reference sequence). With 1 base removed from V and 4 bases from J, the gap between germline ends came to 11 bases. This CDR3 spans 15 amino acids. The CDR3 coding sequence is TGTGCCAGTAGTATAGCAGGACAGCTAAATCAGCCCCAGCATTTT. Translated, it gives CASSIAGQLNQPQHF.

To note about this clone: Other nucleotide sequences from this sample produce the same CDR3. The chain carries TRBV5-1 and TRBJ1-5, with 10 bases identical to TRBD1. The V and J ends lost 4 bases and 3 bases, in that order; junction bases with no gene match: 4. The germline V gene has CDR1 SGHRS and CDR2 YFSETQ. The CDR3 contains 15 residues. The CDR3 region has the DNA TGCGCCAGCAGCCCCGGGACAGGGGACAATCAGCCCCAGCATTTT. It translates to CASSPGTGDNQPQHF. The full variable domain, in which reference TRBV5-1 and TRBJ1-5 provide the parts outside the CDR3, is KAGVTQTPRYLIKTRGQQVTLSCSPISGHRSVSWYQQTPGQGLQFLFEYFSETQRNKGNFPGRFSGRQFSNSRSEMNVSTLELGDSALYLCASSPGTGDNQPQHFGDGTRLSIL.

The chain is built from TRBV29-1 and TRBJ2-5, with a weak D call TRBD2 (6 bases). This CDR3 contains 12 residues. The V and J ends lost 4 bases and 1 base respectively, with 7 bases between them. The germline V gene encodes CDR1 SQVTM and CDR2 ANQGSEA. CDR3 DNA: TGCAGCGTTGGGGACTTCCAAGAGACCCAGTACTTC. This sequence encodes CSVGDFQETQYF.

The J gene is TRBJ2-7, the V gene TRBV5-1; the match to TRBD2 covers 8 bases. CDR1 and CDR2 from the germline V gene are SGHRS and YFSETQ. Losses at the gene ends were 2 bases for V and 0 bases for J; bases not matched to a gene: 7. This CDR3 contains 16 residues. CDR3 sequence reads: CASSFGPAGVSYEQYF. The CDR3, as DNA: TGCGCCAGCAGCTTTGGACCAGCGGGGGTCTCCTACGAGCAGTACTTC.

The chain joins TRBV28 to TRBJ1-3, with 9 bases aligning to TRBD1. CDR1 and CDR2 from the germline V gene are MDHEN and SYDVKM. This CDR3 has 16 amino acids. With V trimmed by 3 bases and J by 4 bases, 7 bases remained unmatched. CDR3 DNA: TGTGCCAGCAGTTTCGGACAGGGGCTACTCGGAAACACCATATATTTT. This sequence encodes CASSFGQGLLGNTIYF.

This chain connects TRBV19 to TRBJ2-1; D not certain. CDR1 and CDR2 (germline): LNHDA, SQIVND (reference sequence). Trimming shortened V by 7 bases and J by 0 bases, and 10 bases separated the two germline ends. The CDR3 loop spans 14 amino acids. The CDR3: CASTPGFSYNEQFF. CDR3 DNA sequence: TGTGCCAGTACCCCCGGCTTCTCCTACAATGAGCAGTTCTTC. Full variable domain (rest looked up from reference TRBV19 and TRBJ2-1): DGGITQSPKYLFRKEGQNVTLSCEQNLNHDAMYWYRQDPGQGLRLIYYSQIVNDFQKGDIAEGYSVSREKKESFPLTVTSAQKNPTAFYLCASTPGFSYNEQFFGPGTRLTVL.

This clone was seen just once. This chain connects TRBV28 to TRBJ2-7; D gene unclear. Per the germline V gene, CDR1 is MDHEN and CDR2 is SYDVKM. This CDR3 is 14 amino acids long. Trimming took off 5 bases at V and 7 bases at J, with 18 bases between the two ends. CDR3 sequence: CASSTPTDPREQYF. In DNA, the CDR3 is TGTGCCAGCAGTACCCCGACGGACCCCAGGGAGCAGTACTTC. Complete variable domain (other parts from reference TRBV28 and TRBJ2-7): DVKVTQSSRYLVKRTGEKVFLECVQDMDHENMFWYRQDPGLGLRLIYFSYDVKMKEKGDIPEGYSVSREKKERFSLILESASTNQTSMYLCASSTPTDPREQYFGPGTRLTVT.

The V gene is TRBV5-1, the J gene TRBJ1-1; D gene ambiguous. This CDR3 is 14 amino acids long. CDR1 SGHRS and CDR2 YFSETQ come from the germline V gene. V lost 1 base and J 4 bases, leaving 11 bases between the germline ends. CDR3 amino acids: CASSLLRDTTEAFF. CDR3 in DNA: TGCGCCAGCAGCTTGTTGCGGGATACCACTGAAGCTTTCTTT.

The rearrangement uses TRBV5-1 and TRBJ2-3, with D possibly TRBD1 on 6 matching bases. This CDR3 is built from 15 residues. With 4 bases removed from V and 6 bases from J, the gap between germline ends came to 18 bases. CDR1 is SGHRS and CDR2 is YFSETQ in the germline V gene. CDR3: CASSPGQSSRDTQYF. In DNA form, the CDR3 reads TGCGCCAGCAGCCCCGGACAGTCCTCCAGGGATACGCAGTATTTT.

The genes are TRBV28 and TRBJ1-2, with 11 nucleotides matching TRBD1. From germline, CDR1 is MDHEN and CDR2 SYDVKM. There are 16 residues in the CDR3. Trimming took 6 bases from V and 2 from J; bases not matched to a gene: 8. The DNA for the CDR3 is TGTGCCAGCAGCCCCGTCCGGGACAGGGGGAACTATGGCTACACCTTC. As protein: CASSPVRDRGNYGYTF.

CDR3 sequence: CASSPIGGGGGETQYF. CDR3 nucleotides: TGCGCCAGCAGCCCCATTGGCGGGGGAGGCGGAGAGACCCAGTACTTC. The rearrangement links TRBV4-1 to TRBJ2-5; 7 bases match TRBD2. CDR1 is MGHRA, CDR2 YSYEKL, per germline. J gave up 4 bases and V 4 bases, and 12 bases lay outside the gene matches. CDR3 size: 16 residues.

CDR3 residues: CASSEGLVGQTQYF. DNA of the CDR3: TGCGCCAGCAGCGAGGGACTAGTCGGGCAGACCCAGTACTTC. The rearrangement uses TRBV5-1 and TRBJ2-5; 8 nucleotides align to TRBD2. Unmatched junction bases numbered 8, after V lost 4 bases and J lost 6 bases. There are 14 residues in the CDR3. CDR1 and CDR2 from the germline V gene are SGHRS and YFSETQ. Looking up the rest from reference TRBV5-1 and TRBJ2-5 gives the full variable domain: KAGVTQTPRYLIKTRGQQVTLSCSPISGHRSVSWYQQTPGQGLQFLFEYFSETQRNKGNFPGRFSGRQFSNSRSEMNVSTLELGDSALYLCASSEGLVGQTQYFGPGTRLLVL.